This is a list of T cell receptor beta chains from one sample in a study of T cell repertoires in cytomegalovirus infection. Their antigen targets remain unknown. TCRdb recomputed calls from the reads with MiXCR, one row per CDR3 protein. Counted here are 900,000 to 950,000 distinct CDR3 sequences, approximately 33% occurring once; the ten biggest clones make up 13%. The source was cultured CD8+ T cells from PBMCs, collected from culture after CMV antigen stimulation. Every receptor here comes from a human donor in good health (CMV status not recorded). Some clones in this sample may be carry-over from other donors' samples. CDR3s include the opening cysteine and the closing phenylalanine or tryptophan. Fields, in order: CDR3 length, D gene, V gene, CDR3 protein. D genes are given only for firm matches.

14 . TRBV6-5 CASSWGGLYNGQFF
14 . TRBV19 CASSIDLWGTEAFF
14 TRBD1 TRBV27 CASSLRDRGDGYTF
13 . TRBV11-3 CASSPPGRDEQYF
14 TRBD2 TRBV7-9 CASSQAGGLGEQFF
15 . TRBV7-6 CASSLVQGREDTQYF
15 TRBD2 TRBV7-2 CASSHSGGAADTQYF
16 TRBD2 TRBV27 CASSTLKRGSYNEQFF
13 . TRBV6-5 CASSYGSGGEQYF
15 TRBD2 TRBV7-6 CASTLSGGIGDTQYF
16 . TRBV5-1 CASSLKSGGRTDTQYF
12 . TRBV19 CASSIYGDQAFF
10 . TRBV2 CASVDYEQFF
16 . TRBV19 CASSIEGRSSYNEQFF
16 TRBD1 TRBV6-1 CASSEIFVDRDQPQHF
14 . TRBV12-3/TRBV12-4 CASSIAQGWETQYF
16 . TRBV5-1 CASSLGPRGINTEAFF
14 . TRBV6-5 CATGLQGYNSPLHF
15 . TRBV7-9 CASSLVGRGGTEAFF
14 . TRBV29-1 CSVYLMRGQETQYF
14 TRBD1 TRBV27 CASSFGTGAHGYTF
15 . TRBV6-5 CASSMGRNRDNEQFF
17 . TRBV15 CATSGGWKRPGNYGYTF
16 . TRBV20-1 CSARDPAGRSDQPQHF
15 . TRBV7-8 CASSLDRTPSYEQYF
12 . TRBV27 CASRGSHREQFF
16 . TRBV19 CASSMPPGQNNQPQHF
15 . TRBV5-1 CASSLRQGLTGELFF
13 TRBD1 TRBV7-9 CASRQGAEETQYF
14 . TRBV6-1 CASSLDGQSNEQFF
14 TRBD1 TRBV19 CASSIGQGWTEAFF
17 . TRBV19 CASSMNHGTGMNTEAFF
16 TRBD1 TRBV15 CATSRDGQGPFNEQFF
14 . TRBV12-3/TRBV12-4 CASSLSPGHQPQHF
12 . TRBV7-2 CASSLGGRPMNF
15 . TRBV9 CASSVAWRIQETQYF
15 . TRBV7-2 CASSPSGARTDTQYF
16 . TRBV25-1 CASSDLAGDRGNEQFF
17 . TRBV5-6 CASSLGLGRGSNQPQHF
17 TRBD1 TRBV7-9 CASSSQNLGQFSYEQYF
14 . TRBV19 CASSIWTTNEKLFF
13 . TRBV27 CASSITDSTEAFF
14 . TRBV20-1 CSARDSGSSYEQYF
15 . TRBV27 CASSLWESAATEQYF
16 TRBD2 TRBV27 CAGGASGGVNTGELFF
16 . TRBV7-9 CASSESPGNPNTEAFF
15 . TRBV7-9 CASSFQVSRGTEAFF
15 . TRBV6-2/TRBV6-3 CASSYGDFLTYGYTF
16 TRBD2 TRBV7-8 CASSLDAGGAKNIQYF
12 . TRBV12-3/TRBV12-4 CASSLKRGEQFF
13 . TRBV12-3/TRBV12-4 CASSLGGGSPLHF
13 . TRBV5-5 CASSLGLWNTIYF
17 . TRBV7-9 CASSLDVGFSGANVLTF